The 21 T cell receptor beta chains in this list originate from one sample, sequenced in a study of blood T cell repertoires in COVID-19. The table came from immunoSEQ multiplex PCR; TCRdb's copy has only in-frame clones and leaves some out. The repertoire holds some 200,000 clones, approximately 83% seen once, with about 1.3% in the top ten. Sequencing used PBMCs or T cells enriched from blood (not recorded which). The receptors were sampled from a middle-aged woman with acute COVID-19.

The CDR3 region has the DNA TGTGCCAGCAGTTGCTGCGGGACCATAGACACTGAAGCTTTCTTT. Protein sequence: CASSCCGTIDTEAFF. This chain joins TRBV25-1 and TRBJ1-1; TRBD1 is a possible D gene (5 bases). The V end was cut by 5 bases, the J end by 3 bases, with 16 bases between. The length of the CDR3 is 15 residues. Germline V lookup: CDR1 MGHDK, CDR2 SYGVNS.

The V call is TRBV7-2, the J call TRBJ2-7; 11 bases line up with TRBD1. This CDR3 contains 15 residues. The V gene's germline CDR1 is SGHTA and CDR2 FQGNSA. The V gene end was trimmed by 4 bases and the J gene end by 4 bases; junction bases not matched to a gene: 6. DNA for the CDR3: TGTGCCAGCAGCTCCGGGACAGGGGGAGTTTACGAGCAGTACTTC. It encodes CASSSGTGGVYEQYF.

The chain has TRBV9 and TRBJ2-7; D may be TRBD1 (6 bases). This CDR3 is 15 amino acids long. V lost 0 bases and J 5 bases, leaving 15 bases between the germline ends. Germline loops: CDR1 SGDLS, CDR2 YYNGEE. CDR3 coding DNA: TGTGCCAGCAGCGTAGGGGTAGGGGGATTCGACGAGCAGTACTTC. Translating gives CASSVGVGGFDEQYF.

DNA for the CDR3: TGTGCCAGCAGCCAATCGAGGGGGTTGGTTACGCAGTATTTT. Protein sequence: CASSQSRGLVTQYF. This chain uses TRBV16 with TRBJ2-3; D is perhaps TRBD1 (6 bases). Between the trimmed V and J ends, which lost 0 bases and 8 bases, there was a span of 12 bases. The CDR3 length is 14 residues. The germline V gene encodes CDR1 KGHSY and CDR2 FQNENV. Based on the CDR3 plus reference TRBV16 and TRBJ2-3, the full variable domain is GEEVAQTPKHLVRGEGQKAKLYCAPIKGHSYVFWYQQVLKNEFKFLISFQNENVFDETGMPKERFSAKCLPNSPCSLEIQATKLEDSAVYFCASSQSRGLVTQYFGPGTRLTVL.

The chain uses TRBV7-3 and TRBJ2-3, with no clear D. From germline, CDR1 is SGHTA and CDR2 FQGTGA. The CDR3 runs to 14 residues. Trimming removed 3 bases from V and 4 bases from J, with 11 bases in between. The CDR3 sequence: CASSFGVGADTQYF. The DNA for the CDR3 is TGTGCCAGCAGCTTCGGCGTAGGAGCAGATACGCAGTATTTT.

This clone turned up a few times. The rearrangement uses TRBV3-1 (or the pseudogene TRBV3-2) and TRBJ2-3, with 9 bases identical to TRBD2. CDR1 is LGHDT and CDR2 is YNNKEL in the germline V gene (reference sequence). Trimming took 5 bases from V and 4 from J; bases not matched to a gene: 16. The CDR3 is made up of 18 amino acids. The CDR3 coding sequence is TGTGCCAGCAGCTCAAGGGCGGGAGGGTCATGGGCCCCAGATACGCAGTATTTT. This sequence encodes CASSSRAGGSWAPDTQYF.

J is TRBJ2-2 and V is TRBV7-3; D might be TRBD2 (5 bases). Germline assignment: CDR1 SGHTA and CDR2 FQGTGA. CDR3 size: 15 residues. V was shortened by 2 bases and J by 5 bases, with 12 bases between the two germline ends. CDR3 region: CASSLGGGETGELFF. The CDR3 region has the DNA TGTGCCAGCAGCTTAGGTGGAGGCGAGACCGGGGAGCTGTTTTTT.

This chain joins TRBV27 and TRBJ2-1; 9 positions agree with TRBD2. The CDR3 sequence is 16 residues long. With V trimmed by 6 bases and J by 7 bases, 13 bases remained unmatched. The germline CDR1 and CDR2 sequences are MNHEY and SMNVEV (reference sequence). In DNA form, the CDR3 reads TGTGCCAGCAGGGGAATAGCGGGAGTTATTAGGAATGAGCAGTTCTTC. It yields the protein CASRGIAGVIRNEQFF.

The chain combines TRBV19 with TRBJ1-6; D may be TRBD1 (6 bases). CDR1 and CDR2 from the germline V gene are LNHDA and SQIVND (reference sequence). The CDR3 runs to 17 residues. V was cut by 3 bases and J by 2 bases, with 14 bases left in between. In nucleotides, the CDR3 is TGTGCCAGTAGTATTGGGGACACAACAACCTATAATTCACCCCTCCACTTT. Its protein is CASSIGDTTTYNSPLHF.

This clone appeared a single time. This sequence joins TRBV19 and TRBJ2-2, with 11 positions matching TRBD2. This CDR3 region has 15 residues. Germline lookup yields CDR1 LNHDA and CDR2 SQIVND (reference sequence). Unmatched junction bases numbered 4, after V lost 4 bases and J lost 6 bases. CDR3 DNA: TGTGCCAGTAGTAAACTAGCGGGAGTATCCGGGGAGCTGTTTTTT. Protein sequence: CASSKLAGVSGELFF.

The chain links TRBV2 to TRBJ2-5, with 11 bases identical to TRBD2. This CDR3 region has 15 residues. J lost 2 bases, V lost 5 bases, and 4 bases had no gene match. The V gene's germline CDR1 is SNHLY and CDR2 FYNNEI. Here the CDR3 reads CASSPGLADQETQYF. CDR3 bases: TGTGCCAGCAGTCCGGGACTAGCGGATCAAGAGACCCAGTACTTC. The complete variable domain, with remaining parts taken from reference TRBV2 and TRBJ2-5, reads EPEVTQTPSHQVTQMGQEVILRCVPISNHLYFYWYRQILGQKVEFLVSFYNNEISEKSEIFDDQFSVERPDGSNFTLKIRSTKLEDSAMYFCASSPGLADQETQYFGPGTRLLVL.

V gene TRBV5-4 combines with J gene TRBJ2-1, with D maybe TRBD2 (6 bases). Trimming stripped 4 bases from V and 6 bases from J, with 8 bases between. The CDR3 runs 12 residues. CDR1 and CDR2 from the germline V gene are SGHNT and YYREEE (reference sequence). The CDR3 loop reads CASSLGGNEQFF. The CDR3 bases are TGTGCCAGCAGCCTCGGGGGCAATGAGCAGTTCTTC.

The V call is TRBV18, the J call TRBJ2-7, with a tentative D call TRBD1 (5 bases). This CDR3 spans 14 amino acids. CDR1 and CDR2 from the germline V gene are KGHSH and LQKENI. With 4 bases removed from V and 0 bases from J, the gap between germline ends came to 10 bases. The CDR3 is CASSQDRYSYEQYF. In DNA, the CDR3 is TGTGCCAGCTCACAAGACAGATACTCCTACGAGCAGTACTTC. Filled out from reference TRBV18 and TRBJ2-7, the complete variable domain reads NAGVMQNPRHLVRRRGQEARLRCSPMKGHSHVYWYRQLPEEGLKFMVYLQKENIIDESGMPKERFSAEFPKEGPSILRIQQVVRGDSAAYFCASSQDRYSYEQYFGPGTRLTVT.

The chain couples TRBV3-1 (or the pseudogene TRBV3-2) to TRBJ1-5; 7 bases are a match to TRBD1. The CDR3 runs to 13 residues. Losses at the gene ends were 4 bases for V and 4 bases for J; bases not matched to a gene: 1. CDR1 LGHDT and CDR2 YNNKEL come from the germline V gene (reference sequence). In nucleotides, the CDR3 is TGTGCCAGCAGCCGGGACAGAAATCAGCCCCAGCATTTT. It yields the protein CASSRDRNQPQHF.

The chain is built from TRBV30 and TRBJ1-1; D remains unclear. V gave up 5 bases and J gave up 4 bases, with 14 bases separating them. The CDR3 totals 13 residues. Germline V gene sequence: CDR1 GTSNPN, CDR2 SVGIG (reference sequence). The CDR3 region has the DNA TGTGCCTGGGGAGAACTGGCGGCCACTGAAGCTTTCTTT. Its protein is CAWGELAATEAFF.

The rearrangement joins TRBV18 to TRBJ1-4; D possibly corresponds to TRBD1 (5 bases). The CDR3 loop spans 14 amino acids. V was pared by 6 bases and J by 1 base, with 9 bases between. Germline V lookup: CDR1 KGHSH, CDR2 LQKENI. This CDR3 reads CASSPQGTNEKLFF. The CDR3 bases are TGTGCCAGCTCCCCCCAGGGAACTAATGAAAAACTGTTTTTT.

The chain has TRBV7-8 and TRBJ2-3, with D hard to call. The V end was cut by 1 base, the J end by 1 base, with 6 bases between. This CDR3 has 14 residues. Germline values: CDR1 SGHVS, CDR2 FQNEAQ. The DNA of the CDR3 is TGTGCCAGCAGCTTAGGTCCGGGCACAGATACGCAGTATTTT. It yields the protein CASSLGPGTDTQYF.

CDR3 in DNA: TGTGCCAGCAGCTCATCCCCGGGACAGGGTGTATATGGCTACACCTTC. It codes for CASSSSPGQGVYGYTF. This sequence joins TRBV9 and TRBJ1-2, with 9 positions matching TRBD1. CDR3 length: 16 amino acids. Germline V gene data show CDR1 as SGDLS and CDR2 as YYNGEE. V trimming: 4 bases; J trimming: 5 bases; junction bases outside the gene matches: 12.

The chain couples TRBV15 to TRBJ1-4, with D possibly being TRBD1 (5 bases). CDR1 is LNHNV, CDR2 YYDKDF, per germline (reference sequence). V was pared by 0 bases and J by 8 bases, with 16 bases between. The CDR3 totals 16 residues. Written as DNA, the CDR3 is TGTGCCACCAGCAGAGATAAGGGTCCCCAGGGCGAAAAACTGTTTTTT. Translated, it gives CATSRDKGPQGEKLFF. Based on the CDR3 plus reference TRBV15 and TRBJ1-4, the full variable domain is DAMVIQNPRYQVTQFGKPVTLSCSQTLNHNVMYWYQQKSSQAPKLLFHYYDKDFNNEADTPDNFQSRRPNTSFCFLDIRSPGLGDTAMYLCATSRDKGPQGEKLFFGSGTQLSVL.

The chain employs TRBV7-9 and TRBJ2-7, with 9 bases fitting TRBD2. CDR3 length equals 16 residues. J lost 0 bases, V lost 5 bases, and 8 bases had no gene match. Germline V gene data show CDR1 as SEHNR and CDR2 as FQNEAQ (reference sequence). The CDR3 DNA sequence: TGTGCCAGCAGCCAAAAAGCGGGAGGCGTCTCCTACGAGCAGTACTTC. Its protein is CASSQKAGGVSYEQYF.

The CDR3 bases are TGCGCCAGCAGCCAGGTGGGACAGGGAGCTCCCTATGGCTACACCTTC. Its protein product is CASSQVGQGAPYGYTF. The chain uses TRBV4-3 and TRBJ1-2; 9 nucleotides line up with TRBD1. CDR1 and CDR2 (germline): LGHNA, YSLEER. Trimming at V came to 3 bases and at J to 4 bases, leaving 9 bases not matched to a gene. The CDR3 has 16 amino acids.